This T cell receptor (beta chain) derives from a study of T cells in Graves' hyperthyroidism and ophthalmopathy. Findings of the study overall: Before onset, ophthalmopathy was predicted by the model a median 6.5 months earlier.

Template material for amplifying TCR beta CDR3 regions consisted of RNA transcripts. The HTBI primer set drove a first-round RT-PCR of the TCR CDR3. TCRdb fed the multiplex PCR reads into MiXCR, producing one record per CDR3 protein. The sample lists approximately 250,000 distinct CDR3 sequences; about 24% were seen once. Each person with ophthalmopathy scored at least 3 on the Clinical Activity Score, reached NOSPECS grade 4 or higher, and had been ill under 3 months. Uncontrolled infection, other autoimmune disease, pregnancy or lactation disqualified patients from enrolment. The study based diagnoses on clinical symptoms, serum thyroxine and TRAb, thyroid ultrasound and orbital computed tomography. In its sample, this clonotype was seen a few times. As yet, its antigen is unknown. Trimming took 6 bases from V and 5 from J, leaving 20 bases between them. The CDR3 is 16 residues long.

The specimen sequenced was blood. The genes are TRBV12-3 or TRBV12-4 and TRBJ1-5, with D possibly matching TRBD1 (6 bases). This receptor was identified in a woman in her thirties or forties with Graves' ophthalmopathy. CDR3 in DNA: TGTGCCAGCAGAAACCACAGGGATTCGGGTGATCAGCCCCAGCATTTT. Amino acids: CASRNHRDSGDQPQHF.